Shown below are 20 T cell receptor beta chains from a single sample sequenced in a study of blood T cell repertoires in COVID-19 (dated by TCRdb to the early 2020s). The library was generated by the immunoSEQ multiplex PCR assay. TCRdb re-hosts the immuneACCESS table, in-frame sequences only. Its copies lack some clones; in the studies checked, an unresolved V gene accounts for under half of them, and the cause for the rest is not known. The sample table shows about 40,000 clones, and approximately 88% are seen once. The ten most abundant clones make up 0.3% to 0.45% of the sample. Sequences were obtained from peripheral blood. These TCRs come from a human donor in a cohort sampled during active COVID-19.

The chain joins TRBV4-3 to TRBJ1-4, with D hard to call. Deletions cut 0 bases from V and 8 bases from J, with 13 bases between. CDR3 length: 15 amino acids. Germline V gene data show CDR1 as LGHNA and CDR2 as YSLEER. The CDR3 protein is CASSQDTNWREKLFF. The DNA of the CDR3 is TGCGCCAGCAGCCAAGATACGAACTGGCGGGAAAAACTGTTTTTT.

This clone was detected only once. The gene calls are TRBV2 and TRBJ1-1, with 9 bases identical to TRBD1. V lost 6 bases, J lost 5 bases, and 7 bases stayed unmatched. The CDR3 consists of 14 residues. Germline CDR1 reads SNHLY; CDR2 reads FYNNEI. This CDR3 is CASRETGGVTEAFF. The CDR3 nucleotides are TGTGCCAGCAGAGAGACAGGGGGAGTGACTGAAGCTTTCTTT.

The V gene is TRBV7-2, the J gene TRBJ1-3; 7 bases are shared with TRBD1. In germline, CDR1 is SGHTA, CDR2 FQGNSA. V lost 6 bases, J lost 7 bases, and 12 bases stayed unmatched. CDR3 length: 15 amino acids. CDR3 DNA: TGTGCCAGCAGTCCATCCGGGCCAGGGGGGAACACCATATATTTT. It codes for CASSPSGPGGNTIYF.

The CDR3 sequence: CASSQNLVMGTQYF. The DNA for the CDR3 is TGTGCCAGCAGCCAAAATCTAGTCATGGGGACCCAGTACTTC. The J gene is TRBJ2-5, the V gene TRBV14; D remains ambiguous. Trimming pared 2 bases from V and 7 bases from J, leaving 14 bases between. The CDR3 consists of 14 residues. Germline loops: CDR1 SGHDN, CDR2 FVKESK.

The CDR3 spells CASSTSRTGALGQPQHF. CDR3 DNA: TGTGCCAGTAGTACCTCTCGGACAGGGGCCTTGGGGCAGCCCCAGCATTTT. This chain connects TRBV19 to TRBJ1-5; 9 nucleotides match TRBD1. This CDR3 region has 17 residues. Unmatched junction bases numbered 14, after V lost 4 bases and J lost 7 bases. Germline V gene lookup returns CDR1 LNHDA and CDR2 SQIVND (reference sequence).

The chain has TRBV27 and TRBJ2-7; 9 bases are a match to TRBD2. The CDR3 contains 16 residues. Germline values: CDR1 MNHEY, CDR2 SMNVEV (reference sequence). The junction had 7 bases not matched to a gene; V was cut back by 4 bases and J by 0 bases. In DNA form, the CDR3 reads TGTGCCAGCAGTTCTAGTCTAGCGGGGCTCTCCTACGAGCAGTACTTC. Translated, it gives CASSSSLAGLSYEQYF.

The V gene is TRBV5-4, the J gene TRBJ1-1; TRBD1 might be the D (5 bases). Germline loops: CDR1 SGHNT, CDR2 YYREEE (reference sequence). CDR3 length: 15 residues. V dropped 0 bases and J dropped 1 base, with 10 bases sitting between them. CDR3 DNA sequence: TGTGCCAGCAGCTTGGAAGCAGGGTCGAACACTGAAGCTTTCTTT. The encoded protein is CASSLEAGSNTEAFF.

CDR3 DNA: TGTGCCAGCAGCGTCCTGAGGGATGAGCAGTTCTTC. It codes for CASSVLRDEQFF. The V and J genes are TRBV7-2 and TRBJ2-1, with D tentatively TRBD2 (5 bases). The germline CDR1 and CDR2 sequences are SGHTA and FQGNSA. Trimming took off 5 bases at V and 8 bases at J, with 10 bases between the two ends. The length of the CDR3 is 12 residues.

This chain uses TRBV2 with TRBJ2-7; a weak D match, TRBD1 (5 bases). CDR3 length: 12 residues. Trimming took 4 bases from V and 3 from J, leaving 7 bases between them. Germline V lookup: CDR1 SNHLY, CDR2 FYNNEI. CDR3 sequence: CASSGDSYEQYF. The CDR3 bases are TGTGCCAGCAGTGGTGACAGCTACGAGCAGTACTTC.

The rearrangement links TRBV6-6 to TRBJ1-4; D possibly corresponds to TRBD1 (6 bases). The CDR3 has 15 amino acids. Germline CDR1 reads MNHNY; CDR2 reads SVGAGI (reference sequence). The V gene lost 5 bases and the J gene lost 4 bases, with 14 bases spanning the gap. The CDR3, as DNA: TGTGCCAGCAGTCCCCCGACAGGTTTTAATGAAAAACTGTTTTTT. It is translated as CASSPPTGFNEKLFF.

The chain joins TRBV11-2 to TRBJ1-2; 9 bases match TRBD1. Germline loops: CDR1 SGHAT, CDR2 FQNNGV. Trimming cost V 4 bases and J 0 bases; bases outside gene matches: 9. The CDR3 sequence is 17 residues long. The CDR3 region has the DNA TGTGCCAGCAGCTCACTACTCGACAGGGGGTCTAACTATGGCTACACCTTC. Amino acid sequence: CASSSLLDRGSNYGYTF.

The chain employs TRBV6-2 or TRBV6-3 and TRBJ2-7; D is perhaps TRBD2 (5 bases). V shed 2 bases and J shed 2 bases, with 10 bases lying between them. This CDR3 contains 14 residues. Germline V gene sequence: CDR1 MNHEY, CDR2 SVGEGT. CDR3 loop: CASSYGSGPYEQYF. The CDR3 DNA sequence: TGTGCCAGCAGTTACGGGAGCGGCCCCTACGAGCAGTACTTC.

This chain connects TRBV5-1 to TRBJ1-1, with a weak D call TRBD1 (5 bases). Trimming took 4 bases from V and 5 from J, leaving 21 bases between them. This CDR3 is 16 amino acids long. Germline CDR1 is SGHRS and CDR2 is YFSETQ. The CDR3 region has the DNA TGCGCCAGCAGCCTCCTGTTCCGGGACTGGGGGACTGAAGCTTTCTTT. The encoded protein is CASSLLFRDWGTEAFF.

V is TRBV5-1 and J is TRBJ2-7; 8 bases align to TRBD1. V lost 5 bases to trimming and J lost 1 base; unmatched junction nucleotides: 5. CDR1 and CDR2 (germline): SGHRS, YFSETQ. CDR3 length: 14 amino acids. CDR3 in amino acids: CASSPGTGSYEQYF. The CDR3 region has the DNA TGCGCCAGCAGTCCCGGGACAGGTTCCTACGAGCAGTACTTC.

The chain is built from TRBV4-3 and TRBJ1-2; 7 bases fit TRBD1. The germline V gene has CDR1 LGHNA and CDR2 YSLEER. This CDR3 is 17 amino acids long. The V and J ends lost 0 bases and 3 bases, in that order; junction bases with no gene match: 10. The CDR3 region has the DNA TGCGCCAGCAGCCAAGAACTAGCAGGGGGAATCCACTATGGCTACACCTTC. This gives the protein CASSQELAGGIHYGYTF.

The J gene is TRBJ2-7, the V gene TRBV7-6; 10 bases align to TRBD1. CDR1 SGHVS and CDR2 FNYEAQ come from the germline V gene. CDR3 length: 14 amino acids. The ends lost 3 bases at V and 6 bases at J; junction bases unmatched: 5. CDR3 sequence (DNA): TGTGCCAGCAGCTTCGGACAGGGGGAGGTCGAGCAGTACTTC. This codes for CASSFGQGEVEQYF.

The J gene is TRBJ2-7, the V gene TRBV12-2; the DNA was not used to check the table's D call, TRBD2. TRBV12-2 is a pseudogene segment. The CDR3 totals 18 residues. CDR3 protein: CASRLDFSSGTLAYEQYF. Here the CDR3 DNA reads TGTGCAAGTCGCTTAGACTTTTCTAGCGGGACTTTAGCCTACGAGCAGTACTTC.

The V gene is TRBV10-3, the J gene TRBJ1-1; 7 bases fit TRBD1. Germline V lookup: CDR1 ENHRY, CDR2 SYGVKD. This CDR3 has 15 residues. V gave up 4 bases and J gave up 3 bases; unmatched junction bases: 8. This CDR3 is CAISVPGGMHTEAFF. In nucleotides, the CDR3 is TGTGCCATCAGTGTGCCAGGGGGGATGCACACTGAAGCTTTCTTT.

The rearrangement links TRBV5-1 to TRBJ2-7; possibly TRBD1 for D (6 bases). Trimming stripped 2 bases from V and 3 bases from J, with 12 bases between. There are 14 residues in the CDR3. CDR1 is SGHRS, CDR2 YFSETQ, per germline. The CDR3 DNA reads TGCGCCAGCAGCTTACAGGGCTCGGGCTACGAGCAGTACTTC. Its translation is CASSLQGSGYEQYF.

This clone appeared once. The genes are TRBV3-1 (or the pseudogene TRBV3-2) and TRBJ2-7; perhaps TRBD1 as D (6 bases). Germline loops: CDR1 LGHDT, CDR2 YNNKEL (reference sequence). The CDR3 is made up of 14 amino acids. Trimming removed 4 bases at V and 4 bases at J, with 14 bases between. CDR3 DNA sequence: TGTGCCAGCAGCCTCGCAGGGACACGGTACGAGCAGTACTTC. Translated: CASSLAGTRYEQYF.